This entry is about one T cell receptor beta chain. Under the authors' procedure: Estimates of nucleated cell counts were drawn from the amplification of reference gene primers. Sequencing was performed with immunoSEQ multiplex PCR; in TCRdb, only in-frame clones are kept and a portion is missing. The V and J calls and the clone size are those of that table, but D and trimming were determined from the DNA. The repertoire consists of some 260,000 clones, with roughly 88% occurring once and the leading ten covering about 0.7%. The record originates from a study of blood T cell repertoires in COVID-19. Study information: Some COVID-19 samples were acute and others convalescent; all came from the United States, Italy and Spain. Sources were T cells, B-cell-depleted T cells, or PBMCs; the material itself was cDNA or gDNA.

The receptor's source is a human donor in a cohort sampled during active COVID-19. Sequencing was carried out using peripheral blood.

Here the CDR3 reads CASLGQSTDTQYF. CDR3 sequence (DNA): TGTGCCAGCCTGGGACAGAGCACAGATACGCAGTATTTT. The V and J genes are TRBV6-5 and TRBJ2-3, with TRBD1 identical over 7 bases. Germline loops: CDR1 MNHEY, CDR2 SVGAGI. This CDR3 has 13 amino acids. V gave up 8 bases and J gave up 0 bases; unmatched junction bases: 2.